Listed below are T cell receptor beta chains from one sample, sequenced in a study of radiotherapy plus CTLA-4 blockade in lung cancer. Using immunoSEQ multiplex PCR, the repertoire was profiled, and TCRdb retains in-frame clones only, with some absent. The sample has 86,000 or so clones; 78% are singletons. The starting material was peripheral blood, obtained from a patient treated with radiotherapy plus ipilimumab. These TCRs come from a human donor with non-small cell lung cancer who had a partial response to radiotherapy plus ipilimumab. Some clones in this sample may be carry-over from other donors' samples. Both conserved end residues are part of each CDR3. D genes are given only for firm matches. A clone size is listed for some rows: how often the clone was seen (once, few, many), or a class if it is expanded.

j_gene: TRBJ2-4; v_gene: TRBV19; abundance: NA; len: 12; d_gene: NA; CDR3aa: CASSRLMNIQYF; CDR3nt: TGTGCCTCCTCGCGGCTGATGAACATTCAGTACTTC
j_gene: TRBJ2-5; v_gene: TRBV4-2; abundance: NA; len: 15; d_gene: TRBD2; CDR3aa: CASSQDPGGEETQYF; CDR3nt: TGTGCCAGCAGCCAAGATCCCGGGGGGGAAGAGACCCAGTACTTC
j_gene: TRBJ2-3; v_gene: TRBV11-3; abundance: NA; len: 14; d_gene: NA; CDR3aa: CASSSQTGADTQYF; CDR3nt: TGTGCCAGCAGCTCTCAGACCGGGGCAGATACGCAGTATTTT
j_gene: TRBJ2-7; v_gene: TRBV4-2; abundance: NA; len: 14; d_gene: TRBD2; CDR3aa: CASSRTSGIYEQYF; CDR3nt: TGTGCCAGCAGCCGCACTAGCGGGATCTACGAGCAGTACTTC
j_gene: TRBJ1-5; v_gene: TRBV28; abundance: NA; len: 13; d_gene: NA; CDR3aa: CASISTRGQPQHF; CDR3nt: TGTGCCAGCATCTCTACAAGGGGCCAGCCCCAGCATTTT
j_gene: TRBJ1-3; v_gene: TRBV19; abundance: NA; len: 16; d_gene: NA; CDR3aa: CASGAGQRHSGNTIYF; CDR3nt: TGTGCCAGCGGCGCCGGACAACGCCACTCTGGAAACACCATATATTTT
j_gene: TRBJ2-7; v_gene: TRBV28; abundance: once; len: 15; d_gene: NA; CDR3aa: CASKSPGHPGHEQYF; CDR3nt: TGTGCCAGCAAATCCCCGGGACATCCTGGCCACGAGCAGTACTTC
j_gene: TRBJ1-2; v_gene: TRBV27; abundance: NA; len: 15; d_gene: TRBD1; CDR3aa: CASSWAGQGGYGYTF; CDR3nt: TGTGCCAGCAGTTGGGCGGGACAGGGGGGCTATGGCTACACCTTC
j_gene: TRBJ1-2; v_gene: TRBV5-1; abundance: NA; len: 14; d_gene: TRBD1; CDR3aa: CASRAGQGRHGYTF; CDR3nt: TGCGCCAGCAGAGCCGGACAGGGGAGGCATGGCTACACCTTC
j_gene: TRBJ2-1; v_gene: TRBV28; abundance: NA; len: 14; d_gene: NA; CDR3aa: CASSQGGQYNEQFF; CDR3nt: TGTGCCAGCAGCCAAGGTGGGCAATACAATGAGCAGTTCTTC
j_gene: TRBJ2-2; v_gene: TRBV4-2; abundance: NA; len: 16; d_gene: TRBD2; CDR3aa: CASSQAGGGNTGELFF; CDR3nt: TGTGCCAGCAGCCAAGCGGGCGGGGGGAACACCGGGGAGCTGTTTTTT
j_gene: TRBJ2-3; v_gene: TRBV9; abundance: NA; len: 16; d_gene: NA; CDR3aa: CASSVGSGHITDTQYF; CDR3nt: TGTGCCAGCAGCGTAGGTTCCGGACACATCACAGATACGCAGTATTTT
j_gene: TRBJ2-7; v_gene: TRBV28; abundance: NA; len: 13; d_gene: TRBD1; CDR3aa: CASRTGTSYEQYF; CDR3nt: TGTGCCAGCAGGACAGGGACGTCCTACGAGCAGTACTTC
j_gene: TRBJ2-2; v_gene: TRBV7-9; abundance: NA; len: 17; d_gene: NA; CDR3aa: CASSLGYAGTNTGELFF; CDR3nt: TGTGCCAGCAGCTTAGGATATGCGGGAACGAACACCGGGGAGCTGTTTTTT
j_gene: TRBJ2-5; v_gene: TRBV7-3; abundance: NA; len: 14; d_gene: TRBD2; CDR3aa: CASSLAGGRETQYF; CDR3nt: TGTGCCAGCAGCTTAGCGGGGGGGCGGGAGACCCAGTACTTC
j_gene: TRBJ2-4; v_gene: TRBV7-2; abundance: NA; len: 18; d_gene: TRBD2; CDR3aa: CASSPTSGRAQGKNIQYF; CDR3nt: TGTGCCAGCAGCCCGACTAGCGGGAGGGCCCAAGGCAAAAACATTCAGTACTTC
j_gene: TRBJ2-7; v_gene: TRBV9; abundance: NA; len: 16; d_gene: TRBD2; CDR3aa: CASSARTSGTQYEQYF; CDR3nt: TGTGCCAGCAGCGCCCGGACTAGCGGGACCCAATACGAGCAGTACTTC
j_gene: TRBJ2-5; v_gene: TRBV11-3; abundance: NA; len: 15; d_gene: TRBD2; CDR3aa: CASSPRTSGKKTQYF; CDR3nt: TGTGCCAGCAGCCCCAGGACTAGCGGCAAAAAGACCCAGTACTTC
j_gene: TRBJ2-4; v_gene: TRBV23-1; abundance: NA; len: 14; d_gene: NA; CDR3aa: CASSPQYGRNIQYF; CDR3nt: TGCGCCAGCAGTCCGCAATATGGGAGAAACATTCAGTACTTC
j_gene: TRBJ2-7; v_gene: TRBV7-8; abundance: few; len: 16; d_gene: TRBD2; CDR3aa: CASSLVRLLSSGRVYF; CDR3nt: TGTGCCAGCAGCTTAGTTAGACTTTTGTCTAGCGGGAGGGTTTACTTC
j_gene: TRBJ1-6; v_gene: TRBV19; abundance: many; len: 15; d_gene: NA; CDR3aa: CASSIRLDRNSPLHF; CDR3nt: TGTGCCAGTAGTATTAGGCTGGACAGAAATTCACCCCTCCACTTT
j_gene: TRBJ1-2; v_gene: TRBV6-6; abundance: NA; len: 16; d_gene: NA; CDR3aa: CASSISGTGGGYGYTF; CDR3nt: TGTGCCAGCAGTATCTCCGGGACGGGGGGAGGGTATGGCTACACCTTC
j_gene: TRBJ2-1; v_gene: TRBV11-2; abundance: medium-sized; len: 15; d_gene: NA; CDR3aa: CASSYRLLGANEQFF; CDR3nt: TGTGCCAGCAGCTACAGGCTCCTTGGGGCAAATGAGCAGTTCTTC
j_gene: TRBJ1-2; v_gene: TRBV5-6; abundance: NA; len: 14; d_gene: NA; CDR3aa: CASSPTGTNYGYTF; CDR3nt: TGTGCCAGCAGCCCCACAGGGACTAACTATGGCTACACCTTC
j_gene: TRBJ2-7; v_gene: TRBV5-1; abundance: NA; len: 13; d_gene: NA; CDR3aa: CASSLPGTYEQYF; CDR3nt: TGCGCCAGCAGCTTGCCGGGGACCTACGAGCAGTACTTC
j_gene: TRBJ2-6; v_gene: TRBV5-1; abundance: NA; len: 19; d_gene: TRBD1; CDR3aa: CASSSSGTGGLSGANVLTF; CDR3nt: TGCGCCAGCAGCTCCTCCGGGACAGGGGGTCTATCTGGGGCCAACGTCCTGACTTTC
j_gene: TRBJ1-2; v_gene: TRBV7-2; abundance: NA; len: 18; d_gene: TRBD1; CDR3aa: CASSSPGTGNREDYGYTF; CDR3nt: TGTGCCAGCAGTTCCCCCGGGACAGGGAATCGAGAGGACTATGGCTACACCTTC
j_gene: TRBJ2-7; v_gene: TRBV28; abundance: once; len: 15; d_gene: TRBD2; CDR3aa: CASSVLTGGAYEQYF; CDR3nt: TGTGCCAGCAGTGTTTTGACGGGAGGAGCCTACGAGCAGTACTTC
j_gene: TRBJ2-2; v_gene: TRBV2; abundance: NA; len: 14; d_gene: NA; CDR3aa: CASSDEGVPGELFF; CDR3nt: TGTGCCAGCAGCGACGAGGGGGTCCCCGGGGAGCTGTTTTTT
j_gene: TRBJ2-1; v_gene: TRBV18; abundance: once; len: 16; d_gene: TRBD2; CDR3aa: CASSPQLASSYNEQFF; CDR3nt: TGTGCCAGCTCACCCCAACTAGCGAGCTCCTACAATGAGCAGTTCTTC
j_gene: TRBJ2-1; v_gene: TRBV25-1; abundance: NA; len: 14; d_gene: NA; CDR3aa: CASSPSGEIHEQFF; CDR3nt: TGTGCCAGCAGTCCCAGCGGAGAAATCCATGAGCAGTTCTTC
j_gene: TRBJ2-7; v_gene: TRBV18; abundance: NA; len: 15; d_gene: TRBD2; CDR3aa: CASSPTGLAGAEQYF; CDR3nt: TGTGCCAGCTCACCAACGGGACTAGCGGGAGCCGAGCAGTACTTC
j_gene: TRBJ2-1; v_gene: TRBV2; abundance: NA; len: 13; d_gene: NA; CDR3aa: CASNRDNHNEQFF; CDR3nt: TGTGCCAGCAACCGGGACAACCACAATGAGCAGTTCTTC
j_gene: TRBJ2-7; v_gene: TRBV6-5; abundance: NA; len: 11; d_gene: TRBD1; CDR3aa: CASSRQGWQYF; CDR3nt: TGTGCCAGCAGTAGACAGGGTTGGCAGTACTTC
j_gene: TRBJ1-2; v_gene: TRBV2; abundance: NA; len: 13; d_gene: TRBD1; CDR3aa: CASSLDREYGYTF; CDR3nt: TGTGCCAGCAGTTTGGACAGGGAGTATGGCTACACCTTC
j_gene: TRBJ2-7; v_gene: TRBV7-2; abundance: NA; len: 14; d_gene: TRBD2; CDR3aa: CASSVAGGTYEQYF; CDR3nt: TGTGCCAGCAGCGTAGCGGGGGGTACCTACGAGCAGTACTTC
j_gene: TRBJ2-7; v_gene: TRBV6-5; abundance: NA; len: 15; d_gene: NA; CDR3aa: CASSRKGVDSYEQYF; CDR3nt: TGTGCCAGCAGCCGGAAGGGGGTCGACTCCTACGAGCAGTACTTC
j_gene: TRBJ1-2; v_gene: TRBV6-5; abundance: few; len: 12; d_gene: NA; CDR3aa: CASSYRTYGYTF; CDR3nt: TGTGCCAGCAGTTACAGGACTTATGGCTACACCTTC
j_gene: TRBJ2-5; v_gene: TRBV18; abundance: NA; len: 16; d_gene: TRBD2; CDR3aa: CASSPARLAGGETQYF; CDR3nt: TGTGCCAGCTCACCCGCTCGACTAGCGGGAGGGGAGACCCAGTACTTC
j_gene: TRBJ2-7; v_gene: TRBV5-6; abundance: few; len: 13; d_gene: NA; CDR3aa: CASSPGVGYEQYF; CDR3nt: TGTGCCAGCAGCCCGGGGGTGGGATACGAGCAGTACTTC
j_gene: TRBJ1-1; v_gene: TRBV14; abundance: NA; len: 14; d_gene: TRBD1; CDR3aa: CASSQVTGLTEAFF; CDR3nt: TGTGCCAGCAGCCAAGTGACAGGGCTGACTGAAGCTTTCTTT
j_gene: TRBJ1-1; v_gene: TRBV28; abundance: NA; len: 14; d_gene: NA; CDR3aa: CASTALGGWTEAFF; CDR3nt: TGTGCCAGCACCGCCCTCGGGGGTTGGACTGAAGCTTTCTTT
j_gene: TRBJ2-7; v_gene: TRBV27; abundance: NA; len: 15; d_gene: NA; CDR3aa: CASSLSAGLNYEQYF; CDR3nt: TGTGCCAGCAGTTTATCGGCAGGTCTAAATTACGAGCAGTACTTC
j_gene: TRBJ1-2; v_gene: TRBV4-3; abundance: NA; len: 14; d_gene: NA; CDR3aa: CASSQVGASDGYTF; CDR3nt: TGCGCCAGCAGCCAAGTGGGAGCCAGTGATGGCTACACCTTC
j_gene: TRBJ1-4; v_gene: TRBV28; abundance: NA; len: 14; d_gene: NA; CDR3aa: CASRPRVGVEKLFF; CDR3nt: TGTGCCAGCAGACCCAGGGTAGGGGTAGAAAAACTGTTTTTT